Shown below are 29 T cell receptor beta chains from a single sample sequenced in a study of early T cells in non-severe SARS-CoV-2 infection. MiXCR was run by TCRdb on the 5' RACE reads, yielding one entry per CDR3 protein. This table has about 33,000 distinct CDR3 sequences, 5.5% to 7% appearing once. Specimen: whole blood. All receptors come from an adult who was a healthcare worker with PCR-confirmed SARS-CoV-2 infection or an uninfected control (not recorded which).

This clonotype was detected only a few times. The V and J genes are TRBV18 and TRBJ2-7, with D maybe TRBD1 (5 bases). CDR1 is KGHSH and CDR2 is LQKENI in the germline V gene. V dropped 1 base and J dropped 7 bases, with 11 bases sitting between them. CDR3 length: 13 residues. This chain's CDR3 is CASSPLPGKEQYF. CDR3 coding DNA: TGTGCCAGCTCACCACTTCCAGGGAAGGAGCAGTACTTC. The whole variable domain, remainder taken from reference TRBV18 and TRBJ2-7, is NAGVMQNPRHLVRRRGQEARLRCSPMKGHSHVYWYRQLPEEGLKFMVYLQKENIIDESGMPKERFSAEFPKEGPSILRIQQVVRGDSAAYFCASSPLPGKEQYFGPGTRLTVT.

This clonotype showed up many times. The chain links TRBV7-7 to TRBJ2-5; TRBD2 aligns across 14 bases. Germline loops: CDR1 SSHAT, CDR2 FNYEAQ (reference sequence). J lost 4 bases, V lost 0 bases, and 10 bases had no gene match. CDR3 length: 19 amino acids. The DNA of the CDR3 is TGTGCCAGCAGCTTAGCGCAGGGGACTAGCGGGAGAGAGATAGAGACCCAGTACTTC. This encodes CASSLAQGTSGREIETQYF.

As for this clonotype: A much bigger clone sits one base away, suggesting this may be a read error. The chain recombines TRBV12-3 or TRBV12-4 with TRBJ1-4; D remains unclear. CDR3 length: 14 amino acids. CDR3 nucleotides: TGTGCCAGCAGTTTTCCGGGGTTGGGTGAAAGACTGTTTTTT. Encoded protein: CASSFPGLGERLFF.

The chain recombines TRBV24-1 with TRBJ2-1; the match to TRBD1 covers 7 bases. Germline V gene sequence: CDR1 KGHDR, CDR2 SFDVKD. Trimming at V came to 6 bases and at J to 4 bases, leaving 8 bases not matched to a gene. The CDR3 has 15 residues. In nucleotides, the CDR3 is TGTGCCACCAGTTTTACGGGACAGCCATACAATGAGCAGTTCTTC. This sequence encodes CATSFTGQPYNEQFF.

This clonotype has ten or more counts. The V and J genes are TRBV20-1 and TRBJ2-2, with D possibly matching TRBD1 (5 bases). The V gene lost 2 bases and the J gene lost 3 bases, with 13 bases spanning the gap. This CDR3 is 15 amino acids long. Germline V gives CDR1 DFQATT, CDR2 SNEGSKA (reference sequence). CDR3 residues: CSARTIQDHTGELFF. In DNA, the CDR3 is TGCAGTGCTAGAACTATACAGGATCACACCGGGGAGCTGTTTTTT.

The DNA for the CDR3 is TGTGCCAGCAGCTTATGGGAAGGCGGCACCGGGGAGCTGTTTTTT. Translation gives CASSLWEGGTGELFF. V and J are TRBV7-3 and TRBJ2-2; D not resolved. V was trimmed by 2 bases and J by 4 bases, leaving 11 bases between them. The CDR3 is 15 amino acids. CDR1 SGHTA and CDR2 FQGTGA come from the germline V gene. Filled out from reference TRBV7-3 and TRBJ2-2, the complete variable domain reads GAGVSQTPSNKVTEKGKYVELRCDPISGHTALYWYRQSLGQGPEFLIYFQGTGAADDSGLPNDRFFAVRPEGSVSTLKIQRTERGDSAVYLCASSLWEGGTGELFFGEGSRLTVL.

This clonotype showed up many times. The chain links TRBV11-3 to TRBJ2-1; D call uncertain. From germline, CDR1 is SGHNT and CDR2 YENEEA. CDR3 length equals 14 residues. Trimming cost V 4 bases and J 5 bases, with 12 bases left between them. The CDR3 loop reads CASSSIHTDNEQFF. The CDR3 DNA sequence: TGTGCCAGCAGCTCAATCCATACCGACAATGAGCAGTTCTTC.

The chain is built from TRBV7-2 and TRBJ2-1, with 8 bases fitting TRBD2. Germline CDR1 reads SGHTA; CDR2 reads FQGNSA. V shed 4 bases and J 7 bases; nucleotides not matched to a gene: 6. This CDR3 comprises 14 residues. The DNA of the CDR3 is TGTGCCAGCAGCTCGAGACTAGCGCAGAATGAGCAGTTCTTC. Residues: CASSSRLAQNEQFF.

Only a few counts were recorded for this clonotype. The CDR3, as DNA: TGCAGTGCTGAACAGGGTTCTTACTACGAGCAGTACTTC. Translation: CSAEQGSYYEQYF. The chain joins TRBV20-1 to TRBJ2-7, with D possibly TRBD1 on 6 matching bases. The germline CDR1 and CDR2 sequences are DFQATT and SNEGSKA (reference sequence). CDR3 length: 13 amino acids. Trimming removed 5 bases from V and 3 bases from J, with 14 bases in between.

This clonotype was recorded many times. The chain carries TRBV5-1 and TRBJ1-2; maybe TRBD1 (5 bases). Germline CDR1 is SGHRS and CDR2 is YFSETQ. The CDR3 length is 13 residues. The germline V and J ends were trimmed by 0 bases and 6 bases, with 9 bases remaining between them. The CDR3 reads CASSLAQGDGYTF. Written as DNA, the CDR3 is TGCGCCAGCAGCTTGGCCCAAGGGGATGGCTACACCTTC.

This clonotype appeared a few times. The rearrangement joins TRBV3-1 to TRBJ2-1; TRBD2 agrees at 12 bases. Germline CDR1 reads LGHDT; CDR2 reads YNNKEL (reference sequence). The trim removed 0 bases at V and 7 bases at J, leaving 13 bases unmatched. The CDR3 totals 19 residues. The CDR3 reads CASSQEGLAGGSARNEQFF. The CDR3 DNA is TGTGCCAGCAGCCAAGAAGGGCTAGCGGGAGGGAGTGCACGGAATGAGCAGTTCTTC.

This clonotype was picked up many times. J is TRBJ2-2 and V is TRBV29-1; D is undetermined. CDR1 SQVTM and CDR2 ANQGSEA come from the germline V gene. Trimming cost V 4 bases and J 7 bases, with 7 bases left between them. The CDR3 is 11 amino acids. CDR3 sequence (DNA): TGCAGCGTTGGGGGTTTCGGGGAGCTGTTTTTT. Protein: CSVGGFGELFF.

This clonotype was detected a few times. The chain combines TRBV6-5 with TRBJ2-5; 7 nucleotides line up with TRBD2. CDR1 is MNHEY, CDR2 SVGAGI, per germline. This CDR3 spans 16 amino acids. J lost 5 bases, V lost 2 bases, and 11 bases had no gene match. CDR3 loop: CASSYAKRGPRETQYF. The CDR3 coding sequence is TGTGCCAGCAGTTACGCAAAGCGGGGCCCTCGGGAGACCCAGTACTTC.

The gene calls are TRBV29-1 and TRBJ2-1; 9 bases are shared with TRBD2. The length of the CDR3 is 14 residues. Germline V lookup: CDR1 SQVTM, CDR2 ANQGSEA. The V and J ends lost 2 bases and 2 bases, in that order; junction bases with no gene match: 1. CDR3 sequence reads: CSVEIAGAYNEQFF. The DNA of the CDR3 is TGCAGCGTTGAAATAGCGGGGGCCTACAATGAGCAGTTCTTC.

Note on this clonotype: This could be a read error, since a much larger clone is one nucleotide away. The chain links TRBV18 to TRBJ2-7, with a weak D call TRBD2 (6 bases). CDR3 length: 12 residues. From germline, CDR1 is KGHSH and CDR2 LQKENI. Trimming took 3 bases from V and 6 from J, leaving 9 bases between them. The CDR3 DNA follows: TGTGCCAGCTCACCGGGGGGATGCGAGCAGTACTTC. This translates into CASSPGGCEQYF.

At least ten counts were recorded for this clonotype. The CDR3 DNA reads as TGTGCCAGCAGCTTTACGGACTCCGCCGAGCAGTACTTC. Amino acids: CASSFTDSAEQYF. The rearrangement uses TRBV11-2 and TRBJ2-7, with TRBD2 as a possible D gene (5 bases). Looked up from germline, CDR1 is SGHAT and CDR2 is FQNNGV. This CDR3 is 13 amino acids long. V lost 3 bases, J lost 6 bases, and 12 bases lay in between.

This chain uses TRBV10-2 with TRBJ2-1; TRBD2 matches at 8 bases. CDR3 length: 15 residues. J was trimmed by 7 bases and V by 0 bases; bases with no gene match: 5. Per the germline V gene, CDR1 is WSHSY and CDR2 is SAAADI. The CDR3 sequence is CASSESAGGENEQFF. The CDR3 DNA sequence: TGCGCCAGCAGTGAGTCGGCGGGAGGTGAAAATGAGCAGTTCTTC.

This clonotype was observed many times. This rearrangement joins TRBV6-2 or TRBV6-3 to TRBJ2-7, with unresolved D. This CDR3 contains 11 residues. Trimming pared 6 bases from V and 5 bases from J, leaving 8 bases between. Per germline, CDR1 MNHEY and CDR2 SVGEGT. CDR3 DNA: TGTGCCAGCAGCCCCTTAGACGAGCAGTACTTC. Encoded protein: CASSPLDEQYF.

This clonotype was seen repeatedly, ten times or more. The rearrangement uses TRBV11-2 and TRBJ2-5; D remains ambiguous. Per germline, CDR1 SGHAT and CDR2 FQNNGV. Trimming stripped 5 bases from V and 2 bases from J, with 3 bases between. This CDR3 has 11 amino acids. CDR3 amino acids: CASSGQETQYF. The CDR3 DNA reads as TGTGCCAGCAGCGGGCAAGAGACCCAGTACTTC.

This clonotype was found a few times. J is TRBJ1-2 and V is TRBV14; 9 bases agree with TRBD1. CDR1 is SGHDN, CDR2 FVKESK, per germline. The CDR3 is made up of 13 amino acids. The trim removed 4 bases at V and 6 bases at J, leaving 3 bases unmatched. CDR3: CASSPRTGDGYTF. In DNA, the CDR3 is TGTGCCAGCAGCCCCAGGACAGGGGATGGCTACACCTTC.

This clonotype was recorded many times. The rearrangement uses TRBV10-2 and TRBJ2-3, with D possibly matching TRBD2 (5 bases). Trimming took 6 bases from V and 1 from J, leaving 11 bases between them. The CDR3 runs to 14 residues. Germline V gene lookup returns CDR1 WSHSY and CDR2 SAAADI. The CDR3 is CASRQERGTDTQYF. CDR3 coding DNA: TGCGCCAGCAGGCAGGAGAGGGGCACAGATACGCAGTATTTT.

This clonotype has ten or more counts. CDR3 residues: CASSLDSTSGNTIYF. The CDR3 bases are TGCGCCAGCAGCTTAGACAGTACCTCTGGAAACACCATATATTTT. This chain joins TRBV10-2 and TRBJ1-3; D perhaps matches TRBD1 (5 bases). Trimming cost V 6 bases and J 0 bases, with 12 bases left between them. The V gene's germline CDR1 is WSHSY and CDR2 SAAADI. The CDR3 has 15 residues.

This clonotype was counted only a few times. The gene calls are TRBV7-9 and TRBJ2-1; 12 positions agree with TRBD2. Germline V lookup: CDR1 SEHNR, CDR2 FQNEAQ (reference sequence). The ends lost 6 bases at V and 2 bases at J; junction bases unmatched: 5. This CDR3 spans 16 amino acids. Here the CDR3 DNA reads TGTGCCAGCAGGTGGGGACTAGCGGGCCCCTACAATGAGCAGTTCTTC. Its protein product is CASRWGLAGPYNEQFF.

The V gene is TRBV4-1, the J gene TRBJ2-3; 8 bases line up with TRBD2. Trimming took 4 bases from V and 6 from J; bases not matched to a gene: 15. The germline V gene has CDR1 MGHRA and CDR2 YSYEKL. This CDR3 is 17 amino acids long. The CDR3 DNA reads TGCGCCAGCAGCCGAAGTGGCACTAGCGGACTCGAGGATACGCAGTATTTT. This sequence encodes CASSRSGTSGLEDTQYF.

This clonotype was detected ten times or more. J is TRBJ1-5 and V is TRBV20-1, with TRBD1 as a possible D gene (5 bases). Trimming removed 0 bases at V and 7 bases at J, with 16 bases between. The CDR3 is 15 amino acids. CDR1 DFQATT and CDR2 SNEGSKA come from the germline V gene (reference sequence). Here the CDR3 DNA reads TGCAGTGCTAGAGATCGAAGGGGAGGTGGGCAGCCCCAGCATTTT. It specifies CSARDRRGGGQPQHF.

This clonotype turned up a few times. The chain links TRBV11-2 to TRBJ1-1, with D perhaps matching TRBD1 (5 bases). The CDR3 length is 14 residues. CDR1 and CDR2 from the germline V gene are SGHAT and FQNNGV. Trimming cost V 4 bases and J 5 bases, with 14 bases left between them. The CDR3 spells CASSYRSGPTEAFF. The CDR3 DNA reads TGTGCCAGCAGCTACCGGTCGGGGCCGACTGAAGCTTTCTTT. The entire variable domain, with the rest obtained from reference TRBV11-2 and TRBJ1-1, is as follows: EAGVAQSPRYKIIEKRQSVAFWCNPISGHATLYWYQQILGQGPKLLIQFQNNGVVDDSQLPKDRFSAERLKGVDSTLKIQPAKLEDSAVYLCASSYRSGPTEAFFGQGTRLTVV.

At least ten counts were recorded for this clonotype. The rearrangement links TRBV2 to TRBJ1-6; D not resolved. The germline CDR1 and CDR2 sequences are SNHLY and FYNNEI. This CDR3 is built from 13 residues. V lost 9 bases and J 4 bases, leaving 10 bases between the germline ends. In DNA, the CDR3 is TGTGCCAGTTTCGCGGATTATAATTCACCCCTCCACTTT. Protein product: CASFADYNSPLHF.

This clonotype was detected ten times or more. The V and J genes are TRBV20-1 and TRBJ2-7; D uncertain. The CDR3 runs to 12 residues. Trimming removed 5 bases at V and 4 bases at J, with 12 bases between. Looked up from germline, CDR1 is DFQATT and CDR2 is SNEGSKA (reference sequence). CDR3 sequence (DNA): TGCAGTGCTCTGACCCCACCGTACGAGCAGTACTTC. It yields the protein CSALTPPYEQYF.

This clonotype was observed at least ten times. The chain employs TRBV30 and TRBJ1-1; no clear D. The germline CDR1 and CDR2 sequences are GTSNPN and SVGIG (reference sequence). This CDR3 has 14 residues. V lost 3 bases and J 4 bases, leaving 15 bases between the germline ends. CDR3 protein: CAWSVSSYPTEAFF. The CDR3 DNA is TGTGCCTGGAGCGTCAGCAGCTATCCCACTGAAGCTTTCTTT.